This paragraph covers one T cell receptor beta chain sequence. The antigen remains undetermined. In the authors' workflow: Productive clonotypes were detectable down to 2.59 x 10-5 frequency. Sequencing was performed with immunoSEQ multiplex PCR; in TCRdb, only in-frame clones are kept and a portion is missing. V and J calls and clone size come straight from that table; D and trimming were deduced from the DNA. This table has some 51,000 clones, about 80% appearing once. The entry originates in a study of STAT5B mutations in CD4+ large granular lymphocyte leukemia. Study-wide points: CD4-sorted patient repertoires seemed more clonal than healthy CD4+ repertoires.

The CDR3 totals 16 residues. J lost 8 bases, V lost 10 bases, and 13 bases had no gene match. CDR1 and CDR2 (germline): WNHNN, SYGVQD (reference sequence). The chain has TRBV10-1 and TRBJ2-1; the match to TRBD2 covers 14 bases. The material sequenced was CD4+ T cells from blood buffy coats. The TCR originated in a human donor in good health. The CDR3 sequence is CATPTSGRAGCDEQFF. The CDR3 bases are TGCGCCACCCCGACTAGCGGGAGGGCCGGTTGCGATGAGCAGTTCTTC.